The T cell receptor beta chain described here comes from a study of cytomegalovirus exposure and HLA in healthy donors. This clone has just one count. The target antigen is unknown. 60 Vbeta and 13 Jbeta primers were used in PCR. The repertoire was sequenced with immunoSEQ multiplex PCR; TCRdb's copy has only in-frame clones and lacks some. The data show approximately 190,000 clones, 75% to 85% seen once. Findings and limits, study-wide: A later analysis reportedly found that, within productive TCRs, an Asian-associated ancestry cluster had fewer N-insertions than the mean observed across the approximately 700 donors.

The CDR3 consists of 14 residues. The germline V gene encodes CDR1 SGHRS and CDR2 YFSETQ. The V end lost 1 base, the J end lost 4 bases, and 11 bases lay between the germline ends. The chain carries TRBV5-1 and TRBJ1-2; D is unresolved. Sequencing used PBMCs. This sequence originates from a woman in her 50s in good health and CMV-seropositive. The CDR3 reads CASSLTQTSYGYTF. The CDR3, as DNA: TGCGCCAGCAGCTTGACACAGACCAGCTATGGCTACACCTTC.